Following are 23 T cell receptor beta chains from one sample sequenced in a study of blood T cell repertoires in COVID-19 (dated by TCRdb to the early 2020s). Receptor libraries were prepared by the immunoSEQ multiplex PCR assay. TCRdb mirrors the immuneACCESS table, restricted to in-frame sequences. Some clones are absent from its copies; in checked studies, under half trace to an unresolved V gene, and the reason for the others is unknown. Recorded for this sample are around 280,000 clones; roughly nine tenths of them occurred a single time. The top ten hold about 5.5% of the sample. The sequencing input was PBMCs or T cells enriched from blood (not recorded which). The origin of the receptors is a woman aged 40 to 49 who had recovered from COVID-19.

The chain links TRBV10-3 to TRBJ1-5, with a weak D call TRBD1 (5 bases). In germline, CDR1 is ENHRY, CDR2 SYGVKD. Trimming removed 6 bases from V and 4 bases from J, with 13 bases in between. The CDR3 is 14 amino acids. CDR3: CAIRKAGENQPQHF. The CDR3, as DNA: TGTGCCATCAGAAAAGCGGGGGAAAATCAGCCCCAGCATTTT.

The gene calls are TRBV14 and TRBJ2-7, with 7 nucleotides matching TRBD1. The junction had 4 bases not matched to a gene; V was cut back by 5 bases and J by 3 bases. The CDR3 length is 13 residues. The germline gives CDR1 SGHDN, CDR2 FVKESK. The CDR3 DNA follows: TGTGCCAGCAGCTCGGGACAGAACTACGAGCAGTACTTC. Protein sequence: CASSSGQNYEQYF.

The chain has TRBV7-2 and TRBJ2-5, with 10 bases identical to TRBD2. CDR3 size: 17 residues. Trimming cost V 4 bases and J 5 bases; bases outside gene matches: 13. Germline CDR1 reads SGHTA; CDR2 reads FQGNSA. DNA of the CDR3: TGTGCCAGCAGCTCTCCTCTCATAGCGGGAGGTAGGGAGACCCAGTACTTC. The encoded protein is CASSSPLIAGGRETQYF.

V usage is TRBV5-6 and J usage is TRBJ1-4; 10 bases align to TRBD1. V lost 1 base to trimming and J lost 7 bases; unmatched junction nucleotides: 7. The CDR3 contains 16 residues. Germline V CDR1 and CDR2: SGHDT, YYEEEE. CDR3 bases: TGTGCCAGCAGCTTGATGGGGGACAGGGGAGGTGAAAAACTGTTTTTT. It is translated as CASSLMGDRGGEKLFF.

This chain joins TRBV9 and TRBJ1-2, with 8 bases lining up with TRBD1. The CDR3 is 15 amino acids. The germline V gene has CDR1 SGDLS and CDR2 YYNGEE. Unmatched junction bases numbered 7, after V lost 2 bases and J lost 4 bases. DNA of the CDR3: TGTGCCAGCAGCGTCTCCGGGACAGGTGGCTATGGCTACACCTTC. It specifies CASSVSGTGGYGYTF.

The chain joins TRBV18 to TRBJ1-4; 7 bases line up with TRBD1. After removal of 3 bases from V and 8 bases from J, the junction contained 3 bases not matched to a gene. Germline V gives CDR1 KGHSH, CDR2 LQKENI. This CDR3 spans 13 amino acids. CDR3 DNA sequence: TGTGCCAGCTCACCGGGACAGCAGGAAAAACTGTTTTTT. Protein product: CASSPGQQEKLFF.

The chain links TRBV7-9 to TRBJ2-1; 7 bases map to TRBD2. This CDR3 has 15 amino acids. Germline values: CDR1 SEHNR, CDR2 FQNEAQ (reference sequence). J was trimmed by 2 bases and V by 5 bases; bases with no gene match: 6. The CDR3 sequence is CASSPNRGAYNEQFF. CDR3 coding DNA: TGTGCCAGCAGCCCAAACCGGGGGGCCTACAATGAGCAGTTCTTC. Full variable domain (missing parts from reference TRBV7-9 and TRBJ2-1): DTGVSQNPRHKITKRGQNVTFRCDPISEHNRLYWYRQTLGQGPEFLTYFQNEAQLEKSRLLSDRFSAERPKGSFSTLEIQRTEQGDSAMYLCASSPNRGAYNEQFFGPGTRLTVL.

The chain carries TRBV28 and TRBJ1-5; D is perhaps TRBD1 (5 bases). V shed 5 bases and J shed 6 bases, with 17 bases lying between them. This CDR3 has 15 residues. Germline values: CDR1 MDHEN, CDR2 SYDVKM. The CDR3 region is CASSTTGFGAQPQHF. CDR3 in DNA: TGTGCCAGCAGTACTACAGGTTTTGGGGCTCAGCCCCAGCATTTT.

The rearrangement joins TRBV10-3 to TRBJ1-4; D uncertain. This CDR3 is 13 amino acids long. Trimming took 0 bases from V and 12 from J, leaving 11 bases between them. Germline V CDR1 and CDR2: ENHRY, SYGVKD. The CDR3 loop is CAISESSTDELFF. CDR3 coding DNA: TGTGCCATCAGTGAGTCCTCAACAGATGAACTGTTTTTT.

The chain has TRBV7-9 and TRBJ1-4; D is unresolved. The CDR3 consists of 14 residues. Germline CDR1 reads SEHNR; CDR2 reads FQNEAQ (reference sequence). The germline V and J ends were trimmed by 1 base and 4 bases, with 7 bases remaining between them. The DNA of the CDR3 is TGTGCCAGCAGCTTAGGTGTGCGTAATGAAAAACTGTTTTTT. It translates to CASSLGVRNEKLFF.

The genes are TRBV28 and TRBJ1-2; D may be TRBD1 (5 bases). V shed 5 bases and J shed 8 bases, with 18 bases lying between them. This CDR3 comprises 14 residues. The germline gives CDR1 MDHEN, CDR2 SYDVKM. The CDR3: CASSPPTHTGGYTF. The CDR3 region has the DNA TGTGCCAGCAGTCCCCCCACTCATACAGGAGGCTACACCTTC.

This rearrangement joins TRBV6-2 or TRBV6-3 to TRBJ2-2, with D unclear. In germline, CDR1 is MNHEY, CDR2 SVGEGT. Trimming removed 0 bases at V and 0 bases at J, with 8 bases between. The CDR3 length is 16 residues. The CDR3 sequence: CASSYSRLPNTGELFF. CDR3 nucleotide sequence: TGTGCCAGCAGTTACTCGCGGCTTCCGAACACCGGGGAGCTGTTTTTT.

The chain has TRBV11-3 and TRBJ2-2; 9 nucleotides align to TRBD2. The germline gives CDR1 SGHNT, CDR2 YENEEA. There are 15 residues in the CDR3. The V segment lost 3 bases and the J segment 6 bases; nucleotides outside the gene matches: 5. CDR3 DNA: TGTGCCAGCAGCTTGGGACTAGCTGGCGCCGGGGAGCTGTTTTTT. It encodes CASSLGLAGAGELFF. The full variable domain, rest sourced from reference TRBV11-3 and TRBJ2-2, is EAGVVQSPRYKIIEKKQPVAFWCNPISGHNTLYWYLQNLGQGPELLIRYENEEAVDDSQLPKDRFSAERLKGVDSTLKIQPAELGDSAVYLCASSLGLAGAGELFFGEGSRLTVL.

V usage is TRBV18 and J usage is TRBJ1-4, with TRBD1 matching over 12 bases. Per the germline V gene, CDR1 is KGHSH and CDR2 is LQKENI. The CDR3 has 18 residues. V lost 2 bases to trimming and J lost 7 bases; unmatched junction nucleotides: 11. CDR3 sequence (DNA): TGTGCCAGCTCACCAACCGCCGGGACAGGGGGCGCCTTTGAAAAACTGTTTTTT. Its protein is CASSPTAGTGGAFEKLFF.

As to this clone: One end of the junction varies from germline; a read error may be responsible. The chain uses TRBV7-7 and TRBJ2-2, with D possibly TRBD2 on 6 matching bases. Germline V gives CDR1 SSHAT, CDR2 FNYEAQ (reference sequence). This CDR3 contains 15 residues. Here the CDR3 DNA reads TGTGCTAGCAGCAGAAGCGGGTCGAACACCGGGGAGCTGTTTTTT. Its protein is CASSRSGSNTGELFF.

The chain combines TRBV7-2 with TRBJ1-2; no reliable D call. Germline CDR1 and CDR2: SGHTA and FQGNSA. The V gene lost 1 base and the J gene lost 3 bases, with 12 bases spanning the gap. This CDR3 is built from 15 residues. The CDR3 reads CASSLGARRDYGYTF. The CDR3 DNA follows: TGTGCCAGCAGCTTAGGGGCCCGGCGGGACTATGGCTACACCTTC.

CDR3 coding DNA: TGTGCCAGCAGCGTAGGTGGGAGGGCCGGTGATACGCAGTATTTT. It specifies CASSVGGRAGDTQYF. This chain links TRBV9 with TRBJ2-3; 7 bases align to TRBD2. The CDR3 sequence is 15 residues long. CDR1 is SGDLS and CDR2 is YYNGEE in the germline V gene. The junction had 7 bases not matched to a gene; V was cut back by 0 bases and J by 6 bases.

The rearrangement uses TRBV4-1 and TRBJ1-1; a weak D match, TRBD1 (6 bases). This CDR3 has 15 amino acids. CDR1 MGHRA and CDR2 YSYEKL come from the germline V gene. V gave up 3 bases and J gave up 1 base, with 12 bases separating them. CDR3 DNA: TGCGCCAGCAGCCATCCGGGACACCAGAACACTGAAGCTTTCTTT. Protein: CASSHPGHQNTEAFF.

This chain links TRBV18 with TRBJ2-1; 13 bases map to TRBD2. V was clipped by 3 bases and J by 13 bases; unmatched bases: 18. Germline CDR1 and CDR2: KGHSH and LQKENI. The CDR3 has 18 residues. In DNA, the CDR3 is TGTGCCAGCTCACCGGCTAATCCGGGACTAGCGGGACAAGGGGGTCAGTTCTTC. Encoded protein: CASSPANPGLAGQGGQFF.

This clone was observed once. The chain is built from TRBV5-1 and TRBJ1-4; D gene ambiguous. The germline V and J ends were trimmed by 0 bases and 7 bases, with 10 bases remaining between them. CDR1 SGHRS and CDR2 YFSETQ come from the germline V gene. The length of the CDR3 is 14 residues. The CDR3 is CASSLETGREKLFF. The CDR3, as DNA: TGCGCCAGCAGCTTGGAGACGGGTCGTGAAAAACTGTTTTTT.

The genes are TRBV4-3 and TRBJ2-3; 9 nucleotides align to TRBD2. CDR1 is LGHNA and CDR2 is YSLEER in the germline V gene. V trimming: 1 base; J trimming: 3 bases; junction bases outside the gene matches: 2. The CDR3 extends over 15 amino acids. The CDR3 DNA reads as TGCGCCAGCAGCCAAGGAGCGGGAGGTACAGATACGCAGTATTTT. This codes for CASSQGAGGTDTQYF.

This clone was observed a single time. V is TRBV7-2 and J is TRBJ1-1; D is unclear. With 1 base removed from V and 9 bases from J, the gap between germline ends came to 12 bases. The CDR3 runs to 13 residues. Germline V lookup: CDR1 SGHTA, CDR2 FQGNSA. The CDR3 spells CASSLVMHEKAFF. The CDR3 DNA reads as TGTGCCAGCAGCTTAGTTATGCATGAGAAAGCTTTCTTT.

The chain carries TRBV5-6 and TRBJ2-7; the match to TRBD1 covers 10 bases. V dropped 4 bases and J dropped 2; count of bases not matched to a gene: 3. CDR3 length: 14 residues. CDR1 SGHDT and CDR2 YYEEEE come from the germline V gene. The CDR3 protein is CASSRGQGAYEQYF. CDR3 nucleotide sequence: TGTGCCAGCAGCCGAGGACAGGGGGCCTACGAGCAGTACTTC.